A single sample is the source of the 18 T cell receptor beta chains below, sequenced in a study of blood T cell repertoires in COVID-19. Sequenced by immunoSEQ multiplex PCR; TCRdb stores in-frame clones only, minus some. The data show about 220,000 clones, 80% seen once. The sample consisted of peripheral blood. The receptors were sampled from a human donor in a cohort sampled during active COVID-19.

The chain couples TRBV5-5 to TRBJ2-5; 8 bases align to TRBD1. Germline-derived CDR1 and CDR2 are SGHKS and YYEKEE (reference sequence). The CDR3 sequence is 14 residues long. J lost 3 bases, V lost 2 bases, and 3 bases had no gene match. CDR3 residues: CASSFTGGEETQYF. In DNA, the CDR3 is TGTGCCAGCAGCTTTACAGGGGGAGAAGAGACCCAGTACTTC.

The chain uses TRBV3-1 (or the pseudogene TRBV3-2) and TRBJ2-1, with D maybe TRBD2 (6 bases). V was trimmed by 5 bases and J by 8 bases, leaving 22 bases between them. The germline V gene has CDR1 LGHDT and CDR2 YNNKEL (reference sequence). The CDR3 consists of 16 residues. This chain's CDR3 is CASSAQGAGGWDEQFF. CDR3 coding DNA: TGTGCCAGCAGCGCCCAAGGGGCAGGAGGGTGGGATGAGCAGTTCTTC.

Details on this clone: The sample has other DNA sequences that encode this CDR3 too. The genes are TRBV11-2 and TRBJ2-3, with 7 bases identical to TRBD2. This CDR3 is 13 amino acids long. The germline gives CDR1 SGHAT, CDR2 FQNNGV. The ends lost 5 bases at V and 4 bases at J; junction bases unmatched: 3. The CDR3 DNA reads TGTGCCAGCAGCCTGACTAGCTCAGATACGCAGTATTTT. Translating gives CASSLTSSDTQYF.

The V call is TRBV7-8, the J call TRBJ2-1; 8 positions agree with TRBD2. This CDR3 has 16 residues. The junction had 7 bases not matched to a gene; V was cut back by 5 bases and J by 1 base. From germline, CDR1 is SGHVS and CDR2 FQNEAQ. CDR3 sequence (DNA): TGTGCCAGCAGCCCCCTCCCGGGGGGGTCCTACAATGAGCAGTTCTTC. This gives the protein CASSPLPGGSYNEQFF.

This clone was seen once. CDR3 sequence (DNA): TGTGCCAGCAGCCAACTAGCTCCCGGTGAGCAGTTCTTC. This encodes CASSQLAPGEQFF. The rearrangement joins TRBV3-1 (or the pseudogene TRBV3-2) to TRBJ2-1; D possibly corresponds to TRBD2 (5 bases). CDR1 is LGHDT and CDR2 is YNNKEL in the germline V gene (reference sequence). This CDR3 comprises 13 residues. Trimming left V 2 bases short and J 9 bases short, with 11 bases between.

The chain joins TRBV5-1 to TRBJ1-1; D not resolved. The CDR3 consists of 16 residues. Trimming removed 0 bases at V and 0 bases at J, with 12 bases between. The V gene's germline CDR1 is SGHRS and CDR2 YFSETQ. CDR3 loop: CASSLAAGSLNTEAFF. CDR3 nucleotides: TGCGCCAGCAGCTTGGCGGCGGGCAGCCTGAACACTGAAGCTTTCTTT.

This chain connects TRBV4-3 to TRBJ1-1; D is undetermined. This CDR3 contains 12 residues. Germline V gene sequence: CDR1 LGHNA, CDR2 YSLEER. Trimming removed 0 bases at V and 8 bases at J, with 7 bases between. As DNA, the CDR3 is TGCGCCAGCAGCCAAGAGATCGGGGAAGCTTTCTTT. This translates into CASSQEIGEAFF.

The chain employs TRBV12-1 and TRBJ2-7; TRBD2, the table's D call, lacks a check against the DNA. TRBV12-1 represents a pseudogene. The length of the CDR3 is 13 residues. This CDR3 reads CASKPRWSYEQYF. For the CDR3, the DNA is TGTGCCAGTAAACCTCGGTGGTCCTACGAGCAGTACTTC.

J is TRBJ1-2 and V is TRBV7-2; 7 bases fit TRBD1. V shed 1 base and J 4 bases; nucleotides not matched to a gene: 15. Germline values: CDR1 SGHTA, CDR2 FQGNSA. The CDR3 loop spans 18 amino acids. The CDR3 bases are TGTGCCAGCAGCTTAGTTGGGAAGGGGGCTAAGGAGGTCTATGGCTACACCTTC. Protein: CASSLVGKGAKEVYGYTF.

This CDR3 is CASSLRGQGTDTQYF. In DNA, the CDR3 is TGTGCCAGCAGCTTACGGGGACAGGGTACAGATACGCAGTATTTT. V gene TRBV7-9 combines with J gene TRBJ2-3; 9 bases align to TRBD1. CDR1 is SEHNR and CDR2 is FQNEAQ in the germline V gene (reference sequence). The junction had 3 bases not matched to a gene; V was cut back by 2 bases and J by 3 bases. This CDR3 region has 15 residues.

This chain connects TRBV28 to TRBJ1-5; 8 bases fit TRBD1. Losses at the gene ends were 10 bases for V and 1 base for J; bases not matched to a gene: 9. This CDR3 is built from 15 residues. CDR1 and CDR2 (germline): MDHEN, SYDVKM. CDR3 DNA: TGTGCCACCTTCCCCGGGACAGGCAGCAATCAGCCCCAGCATTTT. Amino acids: CATFPGTGSNQPQHF.

J is TRBJ2-6 and V is TRBV18, with 11 positions matching TRBD1. This CDR3 region has 18 residues. The junction had 6 bases not matched to a gene; V was cut back by 5 bases and J by 0 bases. Germline V gene data show CDR1 as KGHSH and CDR2 as LQKENI. This chain's CDR3 is CASSTRDRGNSGANVLTF. CDR3 coding DNA: TGTGCCAGCTCAACCCGGGACAGGGGGAACTCTGGGGCCAACGTCCTGACTTTC.

This clone was counted a few times. The chain recombines TRBV28 with TRBJ2-2; D is ambiguous. There are 14 residues in the CDR3. Looked up from germline, CDR1 is MDHEN and CDR2 is SYDVKM. With 2 bases removed from V and 4 bases from J, the gap between germline ends came to 8 bases. The CDR3 DNA follows: TGTGCCAGCAGTTTAGCCGGGTTCACCGGGGAGCTGTTTTTT. Translating it yields CASSLAGFTGELFF. Based on the CDR3 plus reference TRBV28 and TRBJ2-2, the full variable domain is DVKVTQSSRYLVKRTGEKVFLECVQDMDHENMFWYRQDPGLGLRLIYFSYDVKMKEKGDIPEGYSVSREKKERFSLILESASTNQTSMYLCASSLAGFTGELFFGEGSRLTVL.

The chain uses TRBV12-3 or TRBV12-4 and TRBJ2-1; weak D call: TRBD2 (5 bases). The ends were cut back, 3 bases at V and 12 bases at J, with 12 bases in the middle. The CDR3 consists of 12 residues. In DNA, the CDR3 is TGTGCCAGCAGTTTTGACTATAAACGGCAGTTCTTC. This translates into CASSFDYKRQFF.

The chain employs TRBV27 and TRBJ2-7; D is undetermined. Germline CDR1 and CDR2: MNHEY and SMNVEV (reference sequence). This CDR3 has 13 amino acids. Trimming shortened V by 3 bases and J by 6 bases, and 12 bases separated the two germline ends. CDR3 sequence: CASSFSWAVEQYF. For the CDR3, the DNA is TGTGCCAGCAGTTTCTCCTGGGCAGTCGAGCAGTACTTC.

Here the CDR3 reads CASSGSQGPAPQHF. The CDR3 coding sequence is TGTGCCAGCAGCGGATCACAGGGCCCGGCGCCCCAGCATTTT. J is TRBJ1-5 and V is TRBV9; possibly TRBD1 for D (6 bases). The germline gives CDR1 SGDLS, CDR2 YYNGEE. The CDR3 consists of 14 residues. V lost 3 bases and J lost 9, with 16 bases in between.

J is TRBJ2-1 and V is TRBV24-1; 12 bases align to TRBD2. V lost 9 bases, J lost 7 bases, and 0 bases stayed unmatched. The CDR3 is 12 amino acids. Per germline, CDR1 KGHDR and CDR2 SFDVKD. CDR3 DNA: TGTGCCACCGGACTAGCGGGAAATGAGCAGTTCTTC. Translation: CATGLAGNEQFF.

This chain links TRBV24-1 with TRBJ1-5, with 9 bases fitting TRBD1. Germline loops: CDR1 KGHDR, CDR2 SFDVKD. CDR3 length equals 16 residues. Trimming at V came to 4 bases and at J to 3 bases, leaving 6 bases not matched to a gene. The CDR3 loop reads CATSDQGQGPNQPQHF. DNA of the CDR3: TGTGCCACCAGTGACCAGGGACAGGGACCCAATCAGCCCCAGCATTTT.